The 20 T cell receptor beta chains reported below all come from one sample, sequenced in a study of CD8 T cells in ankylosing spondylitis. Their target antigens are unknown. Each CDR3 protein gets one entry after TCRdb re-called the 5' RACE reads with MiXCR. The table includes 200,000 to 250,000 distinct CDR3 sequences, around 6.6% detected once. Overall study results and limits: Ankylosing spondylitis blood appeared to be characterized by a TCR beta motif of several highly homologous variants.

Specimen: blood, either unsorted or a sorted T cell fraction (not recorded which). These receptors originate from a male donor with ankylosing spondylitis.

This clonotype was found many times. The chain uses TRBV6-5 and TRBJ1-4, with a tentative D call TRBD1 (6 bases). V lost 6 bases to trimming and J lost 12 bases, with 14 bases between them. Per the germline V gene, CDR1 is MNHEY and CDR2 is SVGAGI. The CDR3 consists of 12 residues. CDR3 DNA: TGTGCCAGCAGCAACTGGGGGGCAGAACTGTTTTTT. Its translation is CASSNWGAELFF.

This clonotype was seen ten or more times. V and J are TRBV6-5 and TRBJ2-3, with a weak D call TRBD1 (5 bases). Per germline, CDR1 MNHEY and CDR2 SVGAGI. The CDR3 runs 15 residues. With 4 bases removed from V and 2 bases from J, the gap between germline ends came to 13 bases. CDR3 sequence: CASSSLQGSTDTQYF. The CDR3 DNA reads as TGTGCCAGCAGTTCTCTCCAGGGTTCCACAGATACGCAGTATTTT.

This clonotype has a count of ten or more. DNA of the CDR3: TGCGCCAGCAGCTTGGGAGGGACTAGCGGGGGACCTGGATTTTACGAGCAGTACTTC. The encoded protein is CASSLGGTSGGPGFYEQYF. The chain links TRBV5-1 to TRBJ2-7; 14 nucleotides align to TRBD2. The CDR3 spans 19 residues. The trim removed 0 bases at V and 4 bases at J, leaving 12 bases unmatched. Germline CDR1 SGHRS, CDR2 YFSETQ. Based on the CDR3 plus reference TRBV5-1 and TRBJ2-7, the full variable domain is KAGVTQTPRYLIKTRGQQVTLSCSPISGHRSVSWYQQTPGQGLQFLFEYFSETQRNKGNFPGRFSGRQFSNSRSEMNVSTLELGDSALYLCASSLGGTSGGPGFYEQYFGPGTRLTVT.

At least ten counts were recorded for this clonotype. CDR3 DNA: TGTGCCAGCAGCCAAGCCGTTCTACCTACCGGCGAGCAGTACTTC. It translates to CASSQAVLPTGEQYF. V and J are TRBV4-2 and TRBJ2-7; D call uncertain. The germline V and J ends were trimmed by 1 base and 6 bases, with 16 bases remaining between them. Germline V gene lookup returns CDR1 LGHNA and CDR2 YNFKEQ. The CDR3 has 15 amino acids.

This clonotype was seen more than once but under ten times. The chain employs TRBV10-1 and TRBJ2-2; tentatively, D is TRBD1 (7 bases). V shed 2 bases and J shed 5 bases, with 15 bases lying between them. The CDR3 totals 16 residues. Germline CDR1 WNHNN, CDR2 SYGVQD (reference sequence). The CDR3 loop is CASSEVPSGGTGELFF. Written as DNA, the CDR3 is TGCGCCAGCAGTGAGGTTCCGTCAGGGGGGACCGGGGAGCTGTTTTTT.

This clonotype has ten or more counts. CDR3 in amino acids: CASSLGTAEAFF. The CDR3 coding sequence is TGTGCCAGCAGCCTAGGGACAGCTGAAGCTTTCTTT. The chain links TRBV12-3 or TRBV12-4 to TRBJ1-1, with 7 bases aligning to TRBD1. The CDR3 has 12 amino acids. Unmatched junction bases numbered 4, after V lost 6 bases and J lost 6 bases.

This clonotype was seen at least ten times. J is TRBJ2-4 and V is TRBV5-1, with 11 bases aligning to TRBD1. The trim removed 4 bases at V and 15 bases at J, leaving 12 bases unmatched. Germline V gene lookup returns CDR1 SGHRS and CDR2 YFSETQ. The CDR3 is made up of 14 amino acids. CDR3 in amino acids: CASSDPGQGEATYF. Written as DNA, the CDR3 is TGCGCCAGCAGCGACCCGGGACAGGGGGAAGCGACGTACTTC.

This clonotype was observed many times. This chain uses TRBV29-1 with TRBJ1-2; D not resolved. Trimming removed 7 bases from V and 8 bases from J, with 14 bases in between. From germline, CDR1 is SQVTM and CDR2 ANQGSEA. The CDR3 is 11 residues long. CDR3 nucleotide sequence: TGCAGCGCCGTCGGCCAAGGAGGCTACACCTTC. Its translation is CSAVGQGGYTF.

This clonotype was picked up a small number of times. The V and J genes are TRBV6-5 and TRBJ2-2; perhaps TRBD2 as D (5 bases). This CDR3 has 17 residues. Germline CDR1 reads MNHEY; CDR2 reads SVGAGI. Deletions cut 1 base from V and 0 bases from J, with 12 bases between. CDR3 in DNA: TGTGCCAGCAGTTACTTCCCAGCGGAGTCGAACACCGGGGAGCTGTTTTTT. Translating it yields CASSYFPAESNTGELFF.

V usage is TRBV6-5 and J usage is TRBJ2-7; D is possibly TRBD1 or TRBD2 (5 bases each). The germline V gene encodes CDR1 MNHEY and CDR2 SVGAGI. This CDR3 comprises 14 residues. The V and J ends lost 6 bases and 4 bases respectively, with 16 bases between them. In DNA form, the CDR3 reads TGTGCCAGCAGCTACACGACGGGGCTGTACGAGCAGTACTTC. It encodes CASSYTTGLYEQYF.

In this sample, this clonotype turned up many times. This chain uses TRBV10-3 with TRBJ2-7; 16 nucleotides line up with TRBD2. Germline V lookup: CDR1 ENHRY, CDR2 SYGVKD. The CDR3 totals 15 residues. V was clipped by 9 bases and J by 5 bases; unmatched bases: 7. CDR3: CAILTGTSGRDEQYF. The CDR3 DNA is TGTGCCATTCTCACCGGGACTAGCGGGAGGGACGAGCAGTACTTC.

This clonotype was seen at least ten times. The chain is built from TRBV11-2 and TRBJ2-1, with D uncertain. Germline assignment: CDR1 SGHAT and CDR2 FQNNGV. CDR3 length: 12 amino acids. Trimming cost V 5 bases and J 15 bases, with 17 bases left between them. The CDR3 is CASSHHWNSRFF. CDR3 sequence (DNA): TGTGCCAGCAGCCACCATTGGAACAGCCGGTTCTTC.

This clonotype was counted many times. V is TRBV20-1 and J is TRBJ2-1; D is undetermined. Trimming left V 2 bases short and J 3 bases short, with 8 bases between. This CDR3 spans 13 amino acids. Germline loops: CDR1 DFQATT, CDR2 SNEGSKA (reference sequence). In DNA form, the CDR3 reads TGCAGTGCTAGACCGTCTAGCTACAATGAGCAGTTCTTC. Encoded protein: CSARPSSYNEQFF.

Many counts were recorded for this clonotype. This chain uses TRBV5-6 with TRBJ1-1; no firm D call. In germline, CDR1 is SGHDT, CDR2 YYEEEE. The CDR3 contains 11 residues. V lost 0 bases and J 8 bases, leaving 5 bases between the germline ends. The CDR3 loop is CASSLASEAFF. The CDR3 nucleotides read TGTGCCAGCAGCTTGGCCAGCGAAGCTTTCTTT.

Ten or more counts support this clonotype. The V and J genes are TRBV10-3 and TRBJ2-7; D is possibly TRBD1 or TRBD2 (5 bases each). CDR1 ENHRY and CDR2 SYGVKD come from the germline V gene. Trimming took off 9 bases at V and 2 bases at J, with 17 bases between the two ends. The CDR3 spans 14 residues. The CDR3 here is CAISEGPETYEQYF. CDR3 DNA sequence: TGTGCCATTTCCGAGGGGCCAGAAACCTACGAGCAGTACTTC.

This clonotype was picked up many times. This chain's CDR3 is CATRGLGSPLHF. The CDR3 nucleotides are TGTGCCACCAGGGGGCTTGGGTCACCCCTCCACTTT. The chain has TRBV24-1 and TRBJ1-6, with D possibly being TRBD1 (5 bases). Germline loops: CDR1 KGHDR, CDR2 SFDVKD. The ends were cut back, 7 bases at V and 10 bases at J, with 10 bases in the middle. The CDR3 runs 12 residues.

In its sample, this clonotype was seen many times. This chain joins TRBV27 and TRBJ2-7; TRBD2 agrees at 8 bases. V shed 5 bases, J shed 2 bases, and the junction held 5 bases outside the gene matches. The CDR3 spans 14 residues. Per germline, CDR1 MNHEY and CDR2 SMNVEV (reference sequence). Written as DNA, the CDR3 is TGTGCCAGCAGTATGGGACTAGAGGCCTACGAGCAGTACTTC. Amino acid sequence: CASSMGLEAYEQYF.

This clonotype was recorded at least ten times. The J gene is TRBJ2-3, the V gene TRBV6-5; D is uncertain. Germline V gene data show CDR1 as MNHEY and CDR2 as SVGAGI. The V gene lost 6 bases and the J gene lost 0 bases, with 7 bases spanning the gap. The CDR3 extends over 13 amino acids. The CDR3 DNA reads TGTGCCAGCAGGGCCCTTAGCACAGATACGCAGTATTTT. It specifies CASRALSTDTQYF.

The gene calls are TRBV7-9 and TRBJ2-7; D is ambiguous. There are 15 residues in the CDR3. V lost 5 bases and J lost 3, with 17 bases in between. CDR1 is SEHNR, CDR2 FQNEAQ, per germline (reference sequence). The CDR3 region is CASSQRRTKLYEQYF. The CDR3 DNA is TGTGCCAGCAGCCAAAGAAGAACCAAGCTCTACGAGCAGTACTTC.

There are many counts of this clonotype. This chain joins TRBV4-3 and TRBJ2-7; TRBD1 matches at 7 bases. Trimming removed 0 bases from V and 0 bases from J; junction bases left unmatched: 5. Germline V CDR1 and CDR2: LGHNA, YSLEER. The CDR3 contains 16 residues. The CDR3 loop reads CASSQDRTGRSYEQYF. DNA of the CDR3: TGCGCCAGCAGCCAAGATAGGACAGGCCGCTCCTACGAGCAGTACTTC.